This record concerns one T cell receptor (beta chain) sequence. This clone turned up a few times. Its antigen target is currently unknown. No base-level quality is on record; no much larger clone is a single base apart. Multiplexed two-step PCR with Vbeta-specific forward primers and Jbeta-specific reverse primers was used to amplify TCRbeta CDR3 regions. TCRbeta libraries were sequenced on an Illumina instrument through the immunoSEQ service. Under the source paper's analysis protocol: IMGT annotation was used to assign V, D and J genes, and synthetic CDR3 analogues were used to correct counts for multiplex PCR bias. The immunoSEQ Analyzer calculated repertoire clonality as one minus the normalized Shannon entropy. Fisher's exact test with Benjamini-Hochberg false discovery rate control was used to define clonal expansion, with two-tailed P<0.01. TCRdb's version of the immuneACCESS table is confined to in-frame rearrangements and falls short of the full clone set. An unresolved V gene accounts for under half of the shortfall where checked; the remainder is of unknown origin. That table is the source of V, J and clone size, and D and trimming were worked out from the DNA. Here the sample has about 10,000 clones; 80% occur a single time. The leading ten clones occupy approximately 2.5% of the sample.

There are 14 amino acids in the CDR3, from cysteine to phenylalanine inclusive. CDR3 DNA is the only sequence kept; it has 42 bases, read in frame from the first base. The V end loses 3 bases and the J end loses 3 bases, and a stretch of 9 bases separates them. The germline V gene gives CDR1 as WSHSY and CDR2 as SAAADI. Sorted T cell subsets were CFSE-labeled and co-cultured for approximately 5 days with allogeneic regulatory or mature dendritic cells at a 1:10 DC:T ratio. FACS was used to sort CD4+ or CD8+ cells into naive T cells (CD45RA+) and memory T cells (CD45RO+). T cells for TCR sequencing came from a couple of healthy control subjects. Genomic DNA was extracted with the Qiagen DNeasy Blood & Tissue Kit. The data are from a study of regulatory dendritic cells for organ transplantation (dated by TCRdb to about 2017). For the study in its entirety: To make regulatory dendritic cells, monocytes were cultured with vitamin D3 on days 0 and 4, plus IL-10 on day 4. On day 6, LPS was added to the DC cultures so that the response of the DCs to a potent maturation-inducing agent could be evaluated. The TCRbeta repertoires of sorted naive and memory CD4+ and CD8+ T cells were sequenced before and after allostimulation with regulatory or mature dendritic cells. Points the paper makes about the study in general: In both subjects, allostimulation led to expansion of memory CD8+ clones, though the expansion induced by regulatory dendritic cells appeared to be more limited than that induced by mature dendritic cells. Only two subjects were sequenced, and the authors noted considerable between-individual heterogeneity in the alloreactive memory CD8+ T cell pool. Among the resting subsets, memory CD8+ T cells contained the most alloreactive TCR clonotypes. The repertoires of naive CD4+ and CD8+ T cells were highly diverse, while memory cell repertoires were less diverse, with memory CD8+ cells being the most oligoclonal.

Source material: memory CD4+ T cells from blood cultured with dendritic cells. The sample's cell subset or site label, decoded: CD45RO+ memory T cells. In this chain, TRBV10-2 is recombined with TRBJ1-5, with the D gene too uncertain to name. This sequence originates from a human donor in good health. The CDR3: CASSEGGINQPQHF. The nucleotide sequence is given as TGCGCCAGCAGTGAAGGAGGGATCAATCAGCCCCAGCATTTT.